One and the same sample provided the 9 T cell receptor beta chains below, sequenced in a study of response to subunit inactivated influenza vaccine (dated by TCRdb to the late 2010s). The receptor library was made with RT-PCR. TCRdb shows the sequencer as Illumina HiSeq 2500. The raw public reads went through TCRdb reprocessing: fastp at Q25, MiXCR clone calling, in-frame beta chains kept. Every distinct CDR3 protein forms one entry, paired with its most common genes and DNA. Within this sample are about 780,000 distinct CDR3 sequences, with about 18% of them counted one time only. The ten largest clones capture approximately 11% of the sample. Here the sequenced sample was PBMCs from blood, taken around 5 days after vaccination. All receptors come from a middle-aged man who received an inactivated influenza vaccine. Donor details come from another sample of the same person, matched by shared clones.

The V and J genes are TRBV6-5 and TRBJ2-7; TRBD2 matches 7 bases. From germline, CDR1 is MNHEY and CDR2 SVGAGI. The CDR3 runs 15 residues. The V and J ends lost 0 bases and 3 bases, in that order; junction bases with no gene match: 5. The CDR3 DNA follows: TGTGCCAGCAGTTACTCCCCCGGGGAGGGCTACGAGCAGTACTTC. Encoded protein: CASSYSPGEGYEQYF.

This clonotype has ten or more counts. The gene calls are TRBV20-1 and TRBJ2-1; 9 bases match TRBD1. V lost 4 bases to trimming and J lost 5 bases; unmatched junction nucleotides: 9. The CDR3 covers 15 residues. Per the germline V gene, CDR1 is DFQATT and CDR2 is SNEGSKA (reference sequence). The CDR3 reads CSATIYRTGDNEQFF. The CDR3 nucleotides are TGCAGTGCTACAATATACCGGACAGGGGACAATGAGCAGTTCTTC.

In this sample, this clonotype turned up once. CDR3 in amino acids: CSASQTTNEKLFF. The CDR3 DNA is TGCAGTGCCAGTCAGACAACTAATGAAAAACTGTTTTTT. The chain couples TRBV20-1 to TRBJ1-4; D not certain. V shed 6 bases and J shed 0 bases, with 8 bases lying between them. Germline-derived CDR1 and CDR2 are DFQATT and SNEGSKA (reference sequence). The CDR3 is made up of 13 amino acids.

J is TRBJ2-1 and V is TRBV7-9, with D possibly called TRBD1 or TRBD2 (5 bases each). The length of the CDR3 is 16 residues. The germline V gene has CDR1 SEHNR and CDR2 FQNEAQ (reference sequence). The V end lost 0 bases, the J end lost 9 bases, and 18 bases lay between the germline ends. CDR3 DNA: TGTGCCAGCAGCTTAGCTGGGGGAACGGGCGTCGGTGAGCAGTTCTTC. Its protein is CASSLAGGTGVGEQFF.

The chain links TRBV20-1 to TRBJ2-1; 11 bases map to TRBD2. The CDR3 extends over 16 amino acids. The germline V gene has CDR1 DFQATT and CDR2 SNEGSKA (reference sequence). Trimming cost V 0 bases and J 6 bases; bases outside gene matches: 7. The CDR3 reads CSARDPTGTSGNEQFF. In DNA form, the CDR3 reads TGCAGTGCTAGAGATCCAACCGGGACTAGCGGCAATGAGCAGTTCTTC.

In its sample, this clonotype was seen a few times. J is TRBJ1-6 and V is TRBV4-3, with D tentatively TRBD1 (5 bases). Germline assignment: CDR1 LGHNA and CDR2 YSLEER. The CDR3 runs to 14 residues. With 0 bases removed from V and 7 bases from J, the gap between germline ends came to 7 bases. The CDR3 DNA sequence: TGCGCCAGCAGCCAAGAGACAGTGAATTCACCCCTCCACTTT. Protein sequence: CASSQETVNSPLHF.

The chain links TRBV11-2 to TRBJ2-7, with 7 bases that match TRBD1. The CDR3 runs to 13 residues. Unmatched junction bases numbered 8, after V lost 8 bases and J lost 4 bases. Per germline, CDR1 SGHAT and CDR2 FQNNGV. The CDR3 DNA sequence: TGTGCCAGCCAGGGGGTTCTGTTGTACGAGCAGTACTTC. It translates to CASQGVLLYEQYF.

The rearrangement links TRBV24-1 to TRBJ2-3; D is unclear. The CDR3 covers 17 residues. Trimming stripped 5 bases from V and 0 bases from J, with 17 bases between. Germline CDR1 is KGHDR and CDR2 is SFDVKD. CDR3: CATSGPVPNPSTDTQYF. In nucleotides, the CDR3 is TGTGCCACCAGTGGCCCAGTACCGAACCCAAGCACAGATACGCAGTATTTT.

V and J are TRBV20-1 and TRBJ2-3; D might be TRBD2 (5 bases). CDR1 and CDR2 (germline): DFQATT, SNEGSKA (reference sequence). This CDR3 spans 15 amino acids. V was shortened by 5 bases and J by 1 base, with 16 bases between the two germline ends. Written as DNA, the CDR3 is TGCAGTGCTGGAGGACTGGCGGCCGGCACAGATACGCAGTATTTT. Residues: CSAGGLAAGTDTQYF.